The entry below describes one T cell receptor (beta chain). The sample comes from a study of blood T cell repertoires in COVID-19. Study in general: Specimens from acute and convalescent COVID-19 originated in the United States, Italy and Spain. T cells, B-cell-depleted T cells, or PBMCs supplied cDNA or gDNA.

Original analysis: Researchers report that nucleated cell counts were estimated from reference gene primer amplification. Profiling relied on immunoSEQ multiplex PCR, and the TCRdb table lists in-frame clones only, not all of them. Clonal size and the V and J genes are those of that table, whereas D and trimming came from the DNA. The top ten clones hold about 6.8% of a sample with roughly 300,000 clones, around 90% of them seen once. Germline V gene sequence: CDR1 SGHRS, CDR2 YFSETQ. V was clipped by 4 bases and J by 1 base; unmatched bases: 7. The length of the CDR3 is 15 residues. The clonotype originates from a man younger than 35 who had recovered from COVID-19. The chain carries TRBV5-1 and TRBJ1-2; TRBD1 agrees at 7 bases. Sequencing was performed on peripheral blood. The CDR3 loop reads CASSEGQLLNYGYTF. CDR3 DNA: TGCGCCAGCAGCGAGGGACAGTTACTTAACTATGGCTACACCTTC.